This T cell receptor beta chain was found in a study of blood T cell repertoires in COVID-19. Whole-study context: Samples of COVID-19 (acute and convalescent) were obtained from the United States, Italy and Spain. The cDNA or gDNA used as material had been derived from T cells, B-cell-depleted T cells, or PBMCs.

This clone was detected once. Original methodology: How many nucleated cells were present was estimated from reference gene primer amplification. Sequencing was performed with immunoSEQ multiplex PCR; in TCRdb, only in-frame clones are kept and a portion is missing. V, J and clone size derive from that table, while D and trimming were established from the DNA sequence. The data contain 150,000 to 170,000 clones, about 89% of them seen just once; the ten biggest clones take up 0.5% to 0.6%. Looked up from germline, CDR1 is MNHEY and CDR2 is SMNVEV (reference sequence). J lost 5 bases, V lost 7 bases, and 8 bases had no gene match. This CDR3 is 15 amino acids long.

Sequencing was done on a sample of peripheral blood. The rearrangement links TRBV27 to TRBJ2-1; 10 positions match TRBD2. This TCR was sampled from a man over 45 with acute or convalescent COVID-19. This CDR3 is CASKASGSSHNEQFF. CDR3 sequence (DNA): TGTGCCAGCAAAGCTAGCGGGAGTAGCCACAATGAGCAGTTCTTC.